Presented here are 30 T cell receptor beta chains from one specimen sequenced in a study of CD8 T cells in Susac syndrome. With random hexamers, reverse transcription was performed on roughly 0.5 to 1 ug of RNA. TCRdb called the immunoSEQ multiplex PCR reads again in MiXCR, with one record for every CDR3 protein. The data contain around 200,000 distinct CDR3 sequences, more than 90% of them singletons. The sequenced sample consisted of CD4+ T cells from PBMCs. The receptors originated from a human donor with multiple sclerosis.

The chain combines TRBV10-3 with TRBJ2-5; unclear D gene. Germline-derived CDR1 and CDR2 are ENHRY and SYGVKD. V was trimmed by 0 bases and J by 5 bases, leaving 1 base between them. This CDR3 region has 11 residues. In nucleotides, the CDR3 is TGTGCCATCAGTGAGTCTGAGACCCAGTACTTC. It specifies CAISESETQYF.

This chain links TRBV20-1 with TRBJ2-1; D may be TRBD2 (5 bases). The J call is in doubt because the DNA end fits TRBJ2-7 better. Per the germline V gene, CDR1 is DFQATT and CDR2 is SNEGSKA (reference sequence). The CDR3 covers 15 residues. Here the CDR3 DNA reads TGCAGTGCTAGCAAGATGTGGGGAGTTCAGCGCGAGCAGTACTTC. Translated, it gives CSASKMWGVQREQYF.

This chain connects TRBV29-1 to TRBJ1-1; weak D call: TRBD1 (5 bases). The CDR3 is 13 residues long. The germline V gene has CDR1 SQVTM and CDR2 ANQGSEA. V was shortened by 4 bases and J by 2 bases, with 11 bases between the two germline ends. As DNA, the CDR3 is TGCAGCGTTGGGGGCCCCTCTAACACTGAAGCTTTCTTT. Its protein product is CSVGGPSNTEAFF.

The chain joins TRBV11-1 to TRBJ2-6, with 12 bases that match TRBD1. Germline V CDR1 and CDR2: SGHAT, FQDESV (reference sequence). The V segment lost 6 bases and the J segment 0 bases; nucleotides outside the gene matches: 15. The CDR3 contains 21 residues. CDR3 sequence: CASRPGTGGRVRASGANVLTF. The CDR3 DNA reads TGTGCCAGCAGGCCCGGGACAGGGGGCAGGGTGAGAGCCTCTGGGGCCAACGTCCTGACTTTC. Looking up the rest from reference TRBV11-1 and TRBJ2-6 gives the full variable domain: EAEVAQSPRYKITEKSQAVAFWCDPISGHATLYWYRQILGQGPELLVQFQDESVVDDSQLPKDRFSAERLKGVDSTLKIQPAELGDSAMYLCASRPGTGGRVRASGANVLTFGAGSRLTVL.

The chain links TRBV3-1 to TRBJ1-2, with 12 bases lining up with TRBD1. Germline V lookup: CDR1 LGHDT, CDR2 YNNKEL (reference sequence). This CDR3 spans 18 amino acids. With 3 bases clipped from V and 2 bases from J, the junction kept 10 bases outside the gene matches. In nucleotides, the CDR3 is TGTGCCAGCAGCCACCTTGGGACAGGGGGCGAGAAGAACTATGGCTACACCTTC. It translates to CASSHLGTGGEKNYGYTF.

The V call is TRBV12-3 or TRBV12-4, the J call TRBJ2-5, with a weak D call TRBD1 (5 bases). V lost 3 bases to trimming and J lost 5 bases, with 22 bases between them. The CDR3 extends over 17 amino acids. The CDR3 here is CASSFTPSARVGETQYF. Here the CDR3 DNA reads TGTGCCAGCAGTTTTACCCCCAGCGCCAGGGTTGGGGAGACCCAGTACTTC.

The rearrangement joins TRBV25-1 to TRBJ1-1; tentative D call: TRBD1 (5 bases). V was clipped by 1 base and J by 7 bases, with 16 bases between them. This CDR3 contains 15 residues. CDR1 is MGHDK and CDR2 is SYGVNS in the germline V gene. This CDR3 reads CASSESWRQQGEAFF. CDR3 DNA sequence: TGTGCCAGCAGTGAATCGTGGCGGCAGCAGGGTGAAGCTTTCTTT.

The rearrangement joins TRBV9 to TRBJ2-4; perhaps D is TRBD1 or TRBD2 (5 bases each). The CDR3 spans 15 residues. Germline loops: CDR1 SGDLS, CDR2 YYNGEE. V dropped 4 bases and J dropped 6 bases, with 17 bases sitting between them. In DNA form, the CDR3 reads TGTGCCAGCAGCCGAACTACAGGAGGAGGAAACATTCAGTACTTC. Translated: CASSRTTGGGNIQYF.

In this sample, this clonotype turned up once. This chain uses TRBV5-1 with TRBJ2-5, with 7 positions matching TRBD2. This CDR3 is built from 14 residues. Germline lookup yields CDR1 SGHRS and CDR2 YFSETQ. The V and J ends lost 4 bases and 3 bases, in that order; junction bases with no gene match: 6. DNA for the CDR3: TGCGCCAGCAGCCACGCGGGGGTCGAAGAGACCCAGTACTTC. This sequence encodes CASSHAGVEETQYF.

V gene TRBV15 combines with J gene TRBJ1-2; D unresolved. Germline-derived CDR1 and CDR2 are LNHNV and YYDKDF (reference sequence). CDR3 length equals 14 residues. The V and J ends lost 8 bases and 3 bases respectively, with 16 bases between them. CDR3 DNA: TGTGCCACCCGTTCGCAGGCAGGACACTATGGCTACACCTTC. Amino acids: CATRSQAGHYGYTF.

This chain joins TRBV20-1 and TRBJ1-2; D might be TRBD1 (5 bases). CDR3 length equals 11 residues. V was clipped by 7 bases and J by 8 bases, with 14 bases between them. Germline CDR1 reads DFQATT; CDR2 reads SNEGSKA (reference sequence). CDR3 in DNA: TGCAGTGTCCCCACGAGGGACGGCTACACCTTC. Protein product: CSVPTRDGYTF.

The V call is TRBV14, the J call TRBJ2-6; 9 bases align to TRBD1. Trimming took 4 bases from V and 1 from J; bases not matched to a gene: 8. The CDR3 runs 18 residues. CDR1 and CDR2 (germline): SGHDN, FVKESK. The CDR3 nucleotides read TGTGCCAGCAGCCCAGCCATCGGACAGGGGTCTGGGGCCAACGTCCTGACTTTC. It is translated as CASSPAIGQGSGANVLTF.

The V gene is TRBV29-1, the J gene TRBJ1-4; 7 bases agree with TRBD1. V trimming: 4 bases; J trimming: 5 bases; junction bases outside the gene matches: 4. Germline V CDR1 and CDR2: SQVTM, ANQGSEA. The CDR3 covers 13 residues. The CDR3 is CSVGQGINEKLFF. The DNA for the CDR3 is TGCAGCGTTGGACAGGGAATCAATGAAAAACTGTTTTTT.

The V call is TRBV6-5, the J call TRBJ2-7; no reliable D call. Germline CDR1 MNHEY, CDR2 SVGAGI. This CDR3 comprises 14 residues. V gave up 0 bases and J gave up 0 bases, with 6 bases separating them. CDR3 region: CASSYSRSSYEQYF. CDR3 coding DNA: TGTGCCAGCAGTTACTCGAGGAGCTCCTACGAGCAGTACTTC.

The chain is built from TRBV29-1 and TRBJ1-2; D gene unclear. This CDR3 spans 12 amino acids. V gave up 4 bases and J gave up 3 bases, with 9 bases separating them. Germline values: CDR1 SQVTM, CDR2 ANQGSEA. The CDR3 is CSVGGLDYGYTF. The CDR3 bases are TGCAGCGTTGGAGGGCTCGACTATGGCTACACCTTC. Variable domain in full (rest from reference TRBV29-1 and TRBJ1-2): SAVISQKPSRDICQRGTSLTIQCQVDSQVTMMFWYRQQPGQSLTLIATANQGSEATYESGFVIDKFPISRPNLTFSTLTVSNMSPEDSSIYLCSVGGLDYGYTFGSGTRLTVV.

This sequence joins TRBV6-5 and TRBJ1-2; D might be TRBD1 (5 bases). The CDR3 contains 12 residues. CDR1 and CDR2 (germline): MNHEY, SVGAGI. V was pared by 6 bases and J by 2 bases, with 7 bases between. CDR3 nucleotide sequence: TGTGCCAGCAGGGAGGGGAACTATGGCTACACCTTC. The encoded protein is CASREGNYGYTF.

The chain has TRBV7-2 and TRBJ2-1; the match to TRBD1 covers 7 bases. V shed 5 bases and J 4 bases; nucleotides not matched to a gene: 8. There are 15 residues in the CDR3. The V gene's germline CDR1 is SGHTA and CDR2 FQGNSA. CDR3 sequence: CASSPRGTAYNEQFF. The CDR3 DNA sequence: TGTGCCAGCAGCCCCAGGGGGACGGCATACAATGAGCAGTTCTTC.

J is TRBJ1-2 and V is TRBV28; D call uncertain. The CDR3 is 14 amino acids. Germline lookup yields CDR1 MDHEN and CDR2 SYDVKM. V was shortened by 3 bases and J by 3 bases, with 11 bases between the two germline ends. This CDR3 is CASSLARRYYGYTF. CDR3 DNA: TGTGCCAGCAGTTTGGCCCGCCGGTACTATGGCTACACCTTC.

The chain uses TRBV6-2 or TRBV6-3 and TRBJ2-7; tentative D call: TRBD1 (6 bases). Germline CDR1 is MNHEY and CDR2 is SVGEGT. V dropped 6 bases and J dropped 1 base, with 13 bases sitting between them. CDR3 size: 14 residues. CDR3 sequence (DNA): TGTGCCAGCAGCCTATACGGACAGTCCTACGAGCAGTACTTC. Translating gives CASSLYGQSYEQYF.

The chain couples TRBV19 to TRBJ1-3; D remains unclear. The V end lost 5 bases, the J end lost 4 bases, and 12 bases lay between the germline ends. The CDR3 loop spans 14 amino acids. The germline gives CDR1 LNHDA, CDR2 SQIVND (reference sequence). CDR3 sequence reads: CASSQVGAGNTIYF. The CDR3, as DNA: TGTGCCAGTAGTCAGGTCGGAGCGGGAAACACCATATATTTT.

This chain uses TRBV7-9 with TRBJ1-1; 7 bases map to TRBD1. The CDR3 extends over 18 amino acids. J lost 5 bases, V lost 0 bases, and 15 bases had no gene match. Germline CDR1 and CDR2: SEHNR and FQNEAQ (reference sequence). This chain's CDR3 is CASSLAGGIGQVGTEAFF. The CDR3 bases are TGTGCCAGCAGCTTAGCGGGGGGGATCGGACAGGTTGGGACTGAAGCTTTCTTT. Together with reference TRBV7-9 and TRBJ1-1, the CDR3 gives the full variable domain: DTGVSQNPRHKITKRGQNVTFRCDPISEHNRLYWYRQTLGQGPEFLTYFQNEAQLEKSRLLSDRFSAERPKGSFSTLEIQRTEQGDSAMYLCASSLAGGIGQVGTEAFFGQGTRLTVV.

This chain links TRBV5-1 with TRBJ2-3, with TRBD2 matching 8 bases. The CDR3 sequence is 16 residues long. Trimming cost V 3 bases and J 3 bases; bases outside gene matches: 9. Germline V lookup: CDR1 SGHRS, CDR2 YFSETQ. The CDR3 nucleotides are TGCGCCAGCAGCTACGATCCGGGACTAGGAACAGATACGCAGTATTTT. Translation: CASSYDPGLGTDTQYF. Combining the CDR3 with reference TRBV5-1 and TRBJ2-3 gives the whole variable domain KAGVTQTPRYLIKTRGQQVTLSCSPISGHRSVSWYQQTPGQGLQFLFEYFSETQRNKGNFPGRFSGRQFSNSRSEMNVSTLELGDSALYLCASSYDPGLGTDTQYFGPGTRLTVL.

The rearrangement uses TRBV5-4 and TRBJ2-7, with D tentatively TRBD1 or TRBD2 (5 bases each). Germline assignment: CDR1 SGHNT and CDR2 YYREEE (reference sequence). CDR3 length equals 15 residues. V was trimmed by 0 bases and J by 2 bases, leaving 12 bases between them. The CDR3 reads CASSLGGPRTYEQYF. CDR3 DNA sequence: TGTGCCAGCAGCTTGGGGGGACCCAGGACCTACGAGCAGTACTTC.

The chain recombines TRBV6-1 with TRBJ1-2; D is ambiguous. The CDR3 length is 13 residues. V lost 7 bases, J lost 2 bases, and 11 bases lay in between. Per the germline V gene, CDR1 is MNHNS and CDR2 is SASEGT. The CDR3 DNA follows: TGTGCCAGCACCCCCGACGGCAACTATGGCTACACCTTC. This sequence encodes CASTPDGNYGYTF.

The chain combines TRBV3-1 with TRBJ2-7; 11 bases map to TRBD2. V lost 6 bases, J lost 3 bases, and 7 bases stayed unmatched. Germline V CDR1 and CDR2: LGHDT, YNNKEL (reference sequence). The CDR3 is made up of 15 amino acids. The CDR3 sequence: CASRPSGLAGYEQYF. The CDR3 DNA reads TGTGCCAGCAGACCTAGCGGACTAGCGGGCTACGAGCAGTACTTC.

J is TRBJ2-7 and V is TRBV9; TRBD1 is a possible D gene (5 bases). CDR1 and CDR2 (germline): SGDLS, YYNGEE. The CDR3 contains 14 residues. V lost 0 bases and J lost 3, with 10 bases in between. This CDR3 is CASSVGQGIYEQYF. The CDR3 coding sequence is TGTGCCAGCAGCGTAGGGCAGGGCATCTACGAGCAGTACTTC.

The chain combines TRBV20-1 with TRBJ1-2, with D possibly TRBD1 on 6 matching bases. CDR1 is DFQATT and CDR2 is SNEGSKA in the germline V gene (reference sequence). The length of the CDR3 is 15 residues. Trimming stripped 2 bases from V and 4 bases from J, with 17 bases between. The CDR3 DNA sequence: TGCAGTGCTAGACCTCCAGCCGTGGGGGCCTATGGCTACACCTTC. Translated, it gives CSARPPAVGAYGYTF.

This chain connects TRBV20-1 to TRBJ1-6; D is unclear. V was shortened by 6 bases and J by 8 bases, with 11 bases between the two germline ends. Germline CDR1 DFQATT, CDR2 SNEGSKA (reference sequence). This CDR3 spans 12 amino acids. In DNA form, the CDR3 reads TGCAGTGCGTCAAGTTTGGATTCACCCCTCCACTTT. Translated, it gives CSASSLDSPLHF.

This chain connects TRBV3-1 to TRBJ1-2, with 9 nucleotides matching TRBD1. Per germline, CDR1 LGHDT and CDR2 YNNKEL (reference sequence). J lost 6 bases, V lost 5 bases, and 10 bases had no gene match. The CDR3 is made up of 15 amino acids. CDR3 nucleotides: TGTGCCAGCAGCTATATGGACAGGGGAGGCCATGGCTACACCTTC. Protein sequence: CASSYMDRGGHGYTF.

The chain uses TRBV20-1 and TRBJ1-5, with D uncertain. Germline-derived CDR1 and CDR2 are DFQATT and SNEGSKA (reference sequence). CDR3 length equals 14 residues. With 6 bases removed from V and 5 bases from J, the gap between germline ends came to 17 bases. CDR3 protein: CSAGGRGWDQPQHF. CDR3 bases: TGCAGTGCGGGAGGCCGGGGTTGGGATCAGCCCCAGCATTTT.